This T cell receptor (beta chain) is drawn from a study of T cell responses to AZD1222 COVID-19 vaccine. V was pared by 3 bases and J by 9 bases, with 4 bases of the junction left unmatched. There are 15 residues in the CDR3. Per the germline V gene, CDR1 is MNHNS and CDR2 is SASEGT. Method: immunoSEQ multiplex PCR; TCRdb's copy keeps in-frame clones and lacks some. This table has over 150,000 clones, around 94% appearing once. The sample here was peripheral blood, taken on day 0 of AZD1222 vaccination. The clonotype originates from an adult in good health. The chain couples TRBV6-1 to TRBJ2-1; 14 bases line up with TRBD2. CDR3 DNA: TGTGCCAGCAGTGAGGGACTAGCGGGAGTTTCTGAGCAGTTCTTC. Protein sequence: CASSEGLAGVSEQFF.